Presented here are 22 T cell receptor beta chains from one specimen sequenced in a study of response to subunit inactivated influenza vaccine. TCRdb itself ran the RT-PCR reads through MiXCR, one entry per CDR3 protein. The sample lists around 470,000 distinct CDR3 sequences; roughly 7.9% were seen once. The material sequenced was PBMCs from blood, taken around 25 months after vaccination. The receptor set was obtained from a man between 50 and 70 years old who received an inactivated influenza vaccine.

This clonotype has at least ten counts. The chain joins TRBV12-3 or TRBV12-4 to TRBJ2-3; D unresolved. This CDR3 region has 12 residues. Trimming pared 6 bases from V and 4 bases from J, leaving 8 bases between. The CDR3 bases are TGTGCCAGCAGAATTTTTCCAGATACGCAGTATTTT. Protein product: CASRIFPDTQYF.

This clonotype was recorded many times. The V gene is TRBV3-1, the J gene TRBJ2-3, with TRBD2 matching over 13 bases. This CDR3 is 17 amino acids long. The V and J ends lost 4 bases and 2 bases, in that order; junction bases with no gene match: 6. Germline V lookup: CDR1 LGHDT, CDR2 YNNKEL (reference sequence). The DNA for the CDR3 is TGTGCCAGCAGCCTCCCAGGACTAGCGGGGGACACAGATACGCAGTATTTT. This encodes CASSLPGLAGDTDTQYF.

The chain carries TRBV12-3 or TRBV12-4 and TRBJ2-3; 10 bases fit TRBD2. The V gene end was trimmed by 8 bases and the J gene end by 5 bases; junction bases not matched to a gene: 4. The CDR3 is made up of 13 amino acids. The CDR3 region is CASGTSALDTQYF. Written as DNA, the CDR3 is TGTGCCAGCGGGACTAGCGCTTTAGATACGCAGTATTTT.

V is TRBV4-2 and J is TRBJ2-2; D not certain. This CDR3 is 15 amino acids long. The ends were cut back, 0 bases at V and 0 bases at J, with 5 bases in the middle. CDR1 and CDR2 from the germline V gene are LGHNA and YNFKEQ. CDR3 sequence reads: CASSQDPANTGELFF. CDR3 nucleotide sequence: TGTGCCAGCAGCCAAGACCCAGCGAACACCGGGGAGCTGTTTTTT.

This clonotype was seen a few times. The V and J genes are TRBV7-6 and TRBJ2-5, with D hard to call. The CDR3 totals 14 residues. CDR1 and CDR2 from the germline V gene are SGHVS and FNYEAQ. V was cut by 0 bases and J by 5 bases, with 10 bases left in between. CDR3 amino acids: CASSLAGLVETQYF. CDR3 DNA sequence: TGTGCCAGCAGCTTAGCGGGTTTGGTTGAGACCCAGTACTTC.

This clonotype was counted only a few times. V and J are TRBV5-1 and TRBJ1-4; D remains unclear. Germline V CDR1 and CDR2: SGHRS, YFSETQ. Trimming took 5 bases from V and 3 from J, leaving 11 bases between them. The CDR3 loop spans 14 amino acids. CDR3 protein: CASRKAGANEKLFF. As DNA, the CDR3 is TGCGCCAGCAGGAAGGCTGGAGCTAATGAAAAACTGTTTTTT.

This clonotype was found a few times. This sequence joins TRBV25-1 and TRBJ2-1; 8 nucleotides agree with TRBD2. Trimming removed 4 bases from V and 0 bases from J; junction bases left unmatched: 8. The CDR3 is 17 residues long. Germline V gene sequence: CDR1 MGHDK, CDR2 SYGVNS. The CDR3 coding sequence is TGTGCCAGCAGTGGCCCCGGGACTAGATCCTCCTACAATGAGCAGTTCTTC. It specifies CASSGPGTRSSYNEQFF.

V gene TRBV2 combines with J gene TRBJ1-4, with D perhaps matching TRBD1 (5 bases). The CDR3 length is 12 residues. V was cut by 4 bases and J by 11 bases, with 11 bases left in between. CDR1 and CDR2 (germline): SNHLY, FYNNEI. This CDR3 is CASSGGRTKLFF. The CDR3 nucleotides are TGTGCCAGCAGTGGGGGGAGGACGAAACTGTTTTTT.

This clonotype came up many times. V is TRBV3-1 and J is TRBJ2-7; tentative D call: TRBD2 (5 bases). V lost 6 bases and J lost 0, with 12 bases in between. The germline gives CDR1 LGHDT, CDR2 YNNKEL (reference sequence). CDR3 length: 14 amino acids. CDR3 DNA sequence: TGTGCCAGCAGTCACGGACTGACCTCCTACGAGCAGTACTTC. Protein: CASSHGLTSYEQYF.

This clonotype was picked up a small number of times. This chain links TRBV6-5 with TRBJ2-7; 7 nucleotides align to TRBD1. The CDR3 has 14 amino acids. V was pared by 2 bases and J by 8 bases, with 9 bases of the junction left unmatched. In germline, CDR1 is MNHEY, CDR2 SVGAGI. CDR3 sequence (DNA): TGTGCCAGCAGTTACGGGACAGCCTCTCGGAAGCAGTACTTC. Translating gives CASSYGTASRKQYF.

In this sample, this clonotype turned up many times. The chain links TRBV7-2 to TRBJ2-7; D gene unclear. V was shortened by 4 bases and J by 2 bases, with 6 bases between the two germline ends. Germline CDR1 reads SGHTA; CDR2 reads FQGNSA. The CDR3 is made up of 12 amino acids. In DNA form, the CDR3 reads TGTGCCAGCAGCTCCCTCCCCTACGAGCAGTACTTC. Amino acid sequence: CASSSLPYEQYF.

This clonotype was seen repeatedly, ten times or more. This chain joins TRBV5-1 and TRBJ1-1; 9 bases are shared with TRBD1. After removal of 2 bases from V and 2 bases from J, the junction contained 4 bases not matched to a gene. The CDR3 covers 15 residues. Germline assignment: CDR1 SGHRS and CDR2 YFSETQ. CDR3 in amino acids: CASSLPGQGNTEAFF. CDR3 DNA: TGCGCCAGCAGCTTACCGGGACAGGGAAACACTGAAGCTTTCTTT.

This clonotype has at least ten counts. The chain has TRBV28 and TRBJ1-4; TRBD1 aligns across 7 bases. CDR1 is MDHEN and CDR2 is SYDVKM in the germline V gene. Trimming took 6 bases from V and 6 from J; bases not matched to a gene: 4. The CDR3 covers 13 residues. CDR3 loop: CASRTGFHEKLFF. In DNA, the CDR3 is TGTGCCAGCAGGACAGGGTTTCATGAAAAACTGTTTTTT.

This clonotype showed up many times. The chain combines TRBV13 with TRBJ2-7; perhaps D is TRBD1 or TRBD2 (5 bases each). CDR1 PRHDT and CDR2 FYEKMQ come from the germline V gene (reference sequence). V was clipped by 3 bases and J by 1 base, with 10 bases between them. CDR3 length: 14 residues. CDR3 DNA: TGTGCCAGCAGCTTGAGGGGAAGATCCTACGAGCAGTACTTC. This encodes CASSLRGRSYEQYF.

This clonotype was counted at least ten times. CDR3 coding DNA: TGTGCCAGCAGTTATAGGGAGCTCTCTGGGGCCAACGTCCTGACTTTC. It is translated as CASSYRELSGANVLTF. The chain combines TRBV6-5 with TRBJ2-6; perhaps TRBD2 as D (5 bases). The germline gives CDR1 MNHEY, CDR2 SVGAGI. This CDR3 has 16 residues. V shed 3 bases and J shed 0 bases, with 9 bases lying between them.

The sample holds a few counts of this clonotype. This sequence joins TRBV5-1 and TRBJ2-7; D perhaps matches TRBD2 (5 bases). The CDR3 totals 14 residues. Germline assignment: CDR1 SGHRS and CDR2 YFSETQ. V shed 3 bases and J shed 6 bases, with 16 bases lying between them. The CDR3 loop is CASSSGFQAAEQYF. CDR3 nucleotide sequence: TGCGCCAGCAGCTCGGGATTTCAGGCGGCCGAGCAGTACTTC. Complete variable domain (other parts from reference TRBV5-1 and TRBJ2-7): KAGVTQTPRYLIKTRGQQVTLSCSPISGHRSVSWYQQTPGQGLQFLFEYFSETQRNKGNFPGRFSGRQFSNSRSEMNVSTLELGDSALYLCASSSGFQAAEQYFGPGTRLTVT.

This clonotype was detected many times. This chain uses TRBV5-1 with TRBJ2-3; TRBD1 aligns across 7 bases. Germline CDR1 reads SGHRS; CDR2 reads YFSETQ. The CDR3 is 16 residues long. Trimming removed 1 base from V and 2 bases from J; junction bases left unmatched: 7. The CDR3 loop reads CASSLKLTGPTDTQYF. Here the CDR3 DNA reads TGCGCCAGCAGCTTGAAGTTGACAGGGCCCACAGATACGCAGTATTTT.

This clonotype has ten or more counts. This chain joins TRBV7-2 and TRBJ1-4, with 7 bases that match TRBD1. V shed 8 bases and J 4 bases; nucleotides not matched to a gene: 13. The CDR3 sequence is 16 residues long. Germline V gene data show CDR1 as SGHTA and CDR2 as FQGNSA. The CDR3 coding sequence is TGTGCCAGCCAGCTAAATACAGGGGCGATTAATGAAAAACTGTTTTTT. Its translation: CASQLNTGAINEKLFF.

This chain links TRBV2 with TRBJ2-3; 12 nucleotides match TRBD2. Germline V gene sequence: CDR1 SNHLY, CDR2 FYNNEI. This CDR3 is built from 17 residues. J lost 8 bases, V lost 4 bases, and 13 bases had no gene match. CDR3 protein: CASSARRSSGGAVTQYF. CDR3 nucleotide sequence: TGTGCCAGCAGTGCCCGTCGGTCTAGCGGGGGGGCCGTTACGCAGTATTTT.

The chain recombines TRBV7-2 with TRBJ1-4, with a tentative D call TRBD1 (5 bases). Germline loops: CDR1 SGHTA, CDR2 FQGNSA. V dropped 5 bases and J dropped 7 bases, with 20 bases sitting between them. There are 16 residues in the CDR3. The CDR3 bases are TGTGCCAGCAGCCCTAAGCGAAGGAGTGGGGGTGAAAAACTGTTTTTT. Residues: CASSPKRRSGGEKLFF.

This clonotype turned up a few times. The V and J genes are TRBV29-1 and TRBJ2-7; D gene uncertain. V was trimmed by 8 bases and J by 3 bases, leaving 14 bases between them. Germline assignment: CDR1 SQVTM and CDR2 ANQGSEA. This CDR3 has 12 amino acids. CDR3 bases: TGCAGCCGTCCCAGGCAGTACTACGAGCAGTACTTC. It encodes CSRPRQYYEQYF.

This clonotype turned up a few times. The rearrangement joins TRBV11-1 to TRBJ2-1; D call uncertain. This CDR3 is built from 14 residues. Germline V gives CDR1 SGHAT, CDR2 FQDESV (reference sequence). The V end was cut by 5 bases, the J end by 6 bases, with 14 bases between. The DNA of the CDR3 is TGTGCCAGCAGCAAAGGACCACCCCCCAATGAGCAGTTCTTC. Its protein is CASSKGPPPNEQFF.